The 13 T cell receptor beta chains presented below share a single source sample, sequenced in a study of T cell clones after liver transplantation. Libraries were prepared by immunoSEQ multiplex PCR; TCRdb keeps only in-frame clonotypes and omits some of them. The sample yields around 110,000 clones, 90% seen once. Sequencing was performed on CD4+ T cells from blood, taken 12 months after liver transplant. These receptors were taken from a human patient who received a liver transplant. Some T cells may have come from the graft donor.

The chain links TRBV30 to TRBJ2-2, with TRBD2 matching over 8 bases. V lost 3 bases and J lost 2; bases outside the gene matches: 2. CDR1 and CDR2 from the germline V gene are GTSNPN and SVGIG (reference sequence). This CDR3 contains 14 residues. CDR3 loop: CAWSTSGNTGELFF. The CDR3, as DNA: TGTGCCTGGAGCACTAGCGGAAACACCGGGGAGCTGTTTTTT. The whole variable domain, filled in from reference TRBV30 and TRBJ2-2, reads SQTIHQWPATLVQPVGSPLSLECTVEGTSNPNLYWYRQAAGRGLQLLFYSVGIGQISSEVPQNLSASRPQDRQFILSSKKLLLSDSGFYLCAWSTSGNTGELFFGEGSRLTVL.

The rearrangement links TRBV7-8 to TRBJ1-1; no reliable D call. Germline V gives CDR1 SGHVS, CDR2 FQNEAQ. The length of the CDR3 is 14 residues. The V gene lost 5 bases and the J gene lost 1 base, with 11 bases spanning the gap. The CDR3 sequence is CASSPSLRNTEAFF. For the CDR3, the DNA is TGTGCCAGCAGCCCAAGCCTGAGGAACACTGAAGCTTTCTTT.

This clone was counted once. This CDR3 is CASTPATRKYF. The DNA of the CDR3 is TGTGCCAGCACCCCCGCAACTCGTAAGTACTTC. This chain links TRBV6-4 with TRBJ2-7; no firm D call. The CDR3 consists of 11 residues. Germline V lookup: CDR1 MRHNA, CDR2 SNTAGT. V was clipped by 7 bases and J by 11 bases, with 15 bases between them.

CDR3 in amino acids: CASSLGTDPNQPQHF. The CDR3, as DNA: TGTGCCAGCAGCTTAGGGACAGATCCCAATCAGCCCCAGCATTTT. The rearrangement joins TRBV7-2 to TRBJ1-5; perhaps TRBD1 as D (6 bases). Germline V CDR1 and CDR2: SGHTA, FQGNSA. V lost 1 base, J lost 3 bases, and 10 bases lay in between. CDR3 length: 15 residues. Complete variable domain (other parts from reference TRBV7-2 and TRBJ1-5): GAGVSQSPSNKVTEKGKDVELRCDPISGHTALYWYRQSLGQGLEFLIYFQGNSAPDKSGLPSDRFSAERTGGSVSTLTIQRTQQEDSAVYLCASSLGTDPNQPQHFGDGTRLSIL.

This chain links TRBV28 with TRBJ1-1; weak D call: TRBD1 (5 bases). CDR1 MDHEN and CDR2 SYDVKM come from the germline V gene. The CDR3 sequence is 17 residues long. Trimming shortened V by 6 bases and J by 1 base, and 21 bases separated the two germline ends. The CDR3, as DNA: TGTGCCAGCAGGCCTCCTCAGGGTTGGGGCGCGAACACTGAAGCTTTCTTT. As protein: CASRPPQGWGANTEAFF.

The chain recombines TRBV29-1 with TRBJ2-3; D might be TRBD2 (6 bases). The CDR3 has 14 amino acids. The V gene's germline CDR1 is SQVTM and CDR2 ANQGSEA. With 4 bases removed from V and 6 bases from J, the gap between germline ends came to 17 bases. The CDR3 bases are TGCAGCGTTGGGCTAGCGAGAAGGTGGGATACGCAGTATTTT. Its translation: CSVGLARRWDTQYF.

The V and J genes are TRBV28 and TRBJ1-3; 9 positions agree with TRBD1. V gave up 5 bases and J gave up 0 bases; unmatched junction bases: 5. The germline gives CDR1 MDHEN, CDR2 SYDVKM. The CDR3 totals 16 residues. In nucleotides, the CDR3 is TGTGCCAGCAGTCCCGCGGACAGGGGCTCTGGAAACACCATATATTTT. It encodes CASSPADRGSGNTIYF.

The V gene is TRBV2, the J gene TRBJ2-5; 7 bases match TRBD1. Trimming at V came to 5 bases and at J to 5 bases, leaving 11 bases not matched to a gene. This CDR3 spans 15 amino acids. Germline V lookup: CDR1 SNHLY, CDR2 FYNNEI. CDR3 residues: CASSTSTGFEETQYF. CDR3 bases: TGTGCCAGCAGTACATCGACAGGGTTCGAGGAGACCCAGTACTTC. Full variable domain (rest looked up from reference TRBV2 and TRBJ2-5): EPEVTQTPSHQVTQMGQEVILRCVPISNHLYFYWYRQILGQKVEFLVSFYNNEISEKSEIFDDQFSVERPDGSNFTLKIRSTKLEDSAMYFCASSTSTGFEETQYFGPGTRLLVL.

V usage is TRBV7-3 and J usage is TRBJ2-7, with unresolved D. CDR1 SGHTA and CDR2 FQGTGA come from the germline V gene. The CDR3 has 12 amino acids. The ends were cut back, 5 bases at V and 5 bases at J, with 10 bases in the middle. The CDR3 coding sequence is TGTGCCAGCAGCCCATTCTCGGACGAGCAGTACTTC. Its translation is CASSPFSDEQYF.

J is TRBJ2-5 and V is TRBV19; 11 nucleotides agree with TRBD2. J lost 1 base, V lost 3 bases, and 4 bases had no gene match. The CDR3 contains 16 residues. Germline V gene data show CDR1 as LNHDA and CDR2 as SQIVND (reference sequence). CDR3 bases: TGTGCCAGTAGTATTCGGACTAGCGGGTTCCAAGAGACCCAGTACTTC. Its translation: CASSIRTSGFQETQYF.

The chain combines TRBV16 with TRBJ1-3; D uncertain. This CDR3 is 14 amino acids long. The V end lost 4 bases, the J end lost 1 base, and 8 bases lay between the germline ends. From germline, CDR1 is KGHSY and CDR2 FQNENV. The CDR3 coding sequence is TGTGCCAGCAGCCTCGGACTTTCTGGAAACACCATATATTTT. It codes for CASSLGLSGNTIYF.

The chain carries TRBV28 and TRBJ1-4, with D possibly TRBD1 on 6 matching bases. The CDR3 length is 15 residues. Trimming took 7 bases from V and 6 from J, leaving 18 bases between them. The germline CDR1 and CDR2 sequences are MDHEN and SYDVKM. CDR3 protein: CASTTPSGGHEKLFF. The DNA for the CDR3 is TGTGCCAGCACTACGCCAAGTGGGGGCCATGAAAAACTGTTTTTT. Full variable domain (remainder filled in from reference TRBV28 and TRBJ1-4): DVKVTQSSRYLVKRTGEKVFLECVQDMDHENMFWYRQDPGLGLRLIYFSYDVKMKEKGDIPEGYSVSREKKERFSLILESASTNQTSMYLCASTTPSGGHEKLFFGSGTQLSVL.

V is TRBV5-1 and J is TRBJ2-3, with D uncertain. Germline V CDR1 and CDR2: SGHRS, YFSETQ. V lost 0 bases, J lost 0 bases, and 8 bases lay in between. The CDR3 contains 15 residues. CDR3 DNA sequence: TGCGCCAGCAGCTTGGCCGCCGCTAGCACAGATACGCAGTATTTT. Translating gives CASSLAAASTDTQYF.